The 32 T cell receptor beta chains listed next were all sequenced from one sample in a study of blood T cells in healthy people across ages (dated by TCRdb to the mid-2010s). The library was prepared using 5' RACE. Sequencing was performed on an Illumina HiSeq 2500. A second roughly 7 to 11 cycle PCR used a sample-barcoded 5' primer and a J-beta primer mix. Using fastp trimming at Q25 and MiXCR clonotype assembly, TCRdb reanalyzed the public sequencing data and kept in-frame beta chains. Here each entry gathers all rows of one CDR3 protein and keeps the most common genes and DNA. For this sample the table gives roughly 1,800,000 distinct CDR3 sequences, of which roughly 50% were detected only once. Over 2% of the sample goes to the ten largest clones. Sequencing was done on a sample of blood. These receptors came from a woman aged 40 to 50 in good health.

This clonotype has more than one count but fewer than ten. The chain combines TRBV20-1 with TRBJ2-5; D is perhaps TRBD1 or TRBD2 (6 bases each). Trimming removed 6 bases at V and 3 bases at J, with 11 bases between. Germline V gene data show CDR1 as DFQATT and CDR2 as SNEGSKA (reference sequence). The CDR3 runs to 12 residues. The CDR3 protein is CSALRGEETQYF. CDR3 DNA sequence: TGCAGTGCGCTAAGGGGGGAAGAGACCCAGTACTTC.

The chain is built from TRBV28 and TRBJ1-6; no definite D call. The V end lost 5 bases, the J end lost 8 bases, and 16 bases lay between the germline ends. CDR1 is MDHEN, CDR2 SYDVKM, per germline. The CDR3 has 15 amino acids. The CDR3 nucleotides are TGTGCCAGCAGTCCGCCCGTGGCCATCGATTCACCCCTCCACTTT. Translated: CASSPPVAIDSPLHF.

This chain joins TRBV7-8 and TRBJ2-3; D not resolved. Germline loops: CDR1 SGHVS, CDR2 FQNEAQ. The V and J ends lost 0 bases and 6 bases respectively, with 13 bases between them. CDR3 size: 15 residues. CDR3 in DNA: TGTGCCAGCAGCTTAGCGGGCCACTTGGGGGATACGCAGTATTTT. This encodes CASSLAGHLGDTQYF.

V usage is TRBV12-3 or TRBV12-4 and J usage is TRBJ1-5, with D possibly TRBD1 on 5 matching bases. The CDR3 runs 15 residues. Trimming took off 6 bases at V and 6 bases at J, with 18 bases between the two ends. The CDR3 is CASSSTPGAGQPQHF. The CDR3 nucleotides read TGTGCCAGCAGCTCCACCCCCGGGGCTGGTCAGCCCCAGCATTTT.

There are a few counts of this clonotype. The rearrangement joins TRBV20-1 to TRBJ2-7; 7 bases are a match to TRBD1. The CDR3 is made up of 14 amino acids. Germline assignment: CDR1 DFQATT and CDR2 SNEGSKA (reference sequence). The DNA for the CDR3 is TGCAGCACCAATAGGGACAGACAGACCTACGAGCAGTACTTC. The encoded protein is CSTNRDRQTYEQYF.

The V gene is TRBV13, the J gene TRBJ2-1, with D unclear. Trimming removed 5 bases from V and 7 bases from J, with 12 bases in between. Per germline, CDR1 PRHDT and CDR2 FYEKMQ (reference sequence). The CDR3 spans 13 residues. The CDR3 loop is CASSVTIRNEQFF. The CDR3 nucleotides are TGTGCCAGCAGCGTAACTATACGAAATGAGCAGTTCTTC.

CDR3 in DNA: TGCAGCGCCCGGTTTGGGGGGGGAGAGACCCAGTACTTC. It is translated as CSARFGGGETQYF. The J gene is TRBJ2-5, the V gene TRBV29-1, with TRBD2 identical over 7 bases. The CDR3 is made up of 13 amino acids. Germline V CDR1 and CDR2: SQVTM, ANQGSEA. V gave up 7 bases and J gave up 4 bases; unmatched junction bases: 9.

This clonotype was detected only a few times. This chain joins TRBV6-6 and TRBJ2-3, with 9 bases identical to TRBD1. The CDR3 consists of 16 residues. CDR1 is MNHNY, CDR2 SVGAGI, per germline (reference sequence). V shed 6 bases and J 3 bases; nucleotides not matched to a gene: 10. DNA for the CDR3: TGTGCCAGCAGCGGGCTCCGGGACAGGGCGACAGATACGCAGTATTTT. Encoded protein: CASSGLRDRATDTQYF.

As regards this clonotype: Germline is not matched at one junction end, which may reflect a read error. The V call is TRBV4-2, the J call TRBJ2-5; 7 nucleotides match TRBD1. Germline lookup yields CDR1 LGHNA and CDR2 YNFKEQ. This CDR3 comprises 18 residues. The CDR3 spells CASGQDLGETGSGETQYF. Here the CDR3 DNA reads TGTGCCAGCGGCCAAGATCTTGGTGAGACAGGGAGCGGAGAGACCCAGTACTTC.

The chain couples TRBV4-2 to TRBJ1-6; 7 nucleotides align to TRBD1. CDR3 length equals 16 residues. V shed 0 bases and J 8 bases; nucleotides not matched to a gene: 7. Germline V CDR1 and CDR2: LGHNA, YNFKEQ. In DNA form, the CDR3 reads TGTGCCAGCAGCCAAGAGGGGGCAGGGGGAGATTCACCCCTCCACTTT. Protein: CASSQEGAGGDSPLHF.

On this clonotype itself: One end of the junction fails to match germline, which may point to a read error. CDR3 DNA sequence: TGCGCCAGCAGCTCGGCAGGCTACAATGGGCAGTTCTTC. Its protein is CASSSAGYNGQFF. The rearrangement uses TRBV5-1 and TRBJ2-1; D unclear. Germline values: CDR1 SGHRS, CDR2 YFSETQ. This CDR3 comprises 13 residues.

V is TRBV7-6 and J is TRBJ2-1; 7 bases agree with TRBD1. The closer fit of TRBJ2-7 to the DNA end suggests the J call may be wrong. The CDR3 is 15 residues long. The germline V gene encodes CDR1 SGHVS and CDR2 FNYEAQ. The CDR3 loop reads CASSRQGGSYNEQYF. CDR3 DNA sequence: TGTGCCAGCAGCAGACAGGGTGGATCCTACAATGAGCAGTACTTC.

As regards this clonotype: A read error may explain this, as a much larger clone is one base away. The V gene is TRBV29-1, the J gene TRBJ2-1; D gene uncertain. TRBJ2-7 explains the end of the DNA better; the J call may be wrong. Germline V CDR1 and CDR2: SQVTM, ANQGSEA. There are 15 residues in the CDR3. The CDR3 sequence is CSVAPVLSSYNEQYF. The CDR3 DNA reads TGCAGCGTTGCACCGGTGCTGAGCTCCTACAATGAGCAGTACTTC.

In regard to this clonotype: The junction departs from germline at one end; a sequencing error may be responsible. CDR3 region: CASGRQGWGTKAFF. The DNA for the CDR3 is TGTGCCAGCGGCCGACAGGGCTGGGGCACTAAAGCTTTCTTT. The rearrangement uses TRBV6-2 or TRBV6-3 and TRBJ1-1, with 7 bases identical to TRBD1. The CDR3 length is 14 residues. Germline-derived CDR1 and CDR2 are MNHEY and SVGEGT.

This rearrangement joins TRBV15 to TRBJ2-1; 10 bases map to TRBD1. CDR1 is LNHNV and CDR2 is YYDKDF in the germline V gene (reference sequence). V was clipped by 0 bases and J by 2 bases; unmatched bases: 4. The CDR3 is made up of 17 amino acids. CDR3 bases: TGTGCCACCAGCAGAGATCACGGGACAGGGGCCTACAATGAGCAGTTCTTC. This translates into CATSRDHGTGAYNEQFF. Based on the CDR3 plus reference TRBV15 and TRBJ2-1, the full variable domain is DAMVIQNPRYQVTQFGKPVTLSCSQTLNHNVMYWYQQKSSQAPKLLFHYYDKDFNNEADTPDNFQSRRPNTSFCFLDIRSPGLGDTAMYLCATSRDHGTGAYNEQFFGPGTRLTVL.

This clonotype showed up just once. The chain links TRBV18 to TRBJ2-1, with D perhaps TRBD2 (5 bases). Trimming removed 6 bases at V and 5 bases at J, with 14 bases between. The CDR3 has 14 amino acids. From germline, CDR1 is KGHSH and CDR2 LQKENI. CDR3 region: CASSPELGNNEQFF. The CDR3 bases are TGTGCCAGCTCCCCGGAACTAGGAAACAATGAGCAGTTCTTC.

The V gene is TRBV6-5, the J gene TRBJ2-5; D ambiguous. V lost 0 bases to trimming and J lost 5 bases, with 13 bases between them. Germline-derived CDR1 and CDR2 are MNHEY and SVGAGI. The CDR3 consists of 15 residues. Here the CDR3 DNA reads TGTGCCAGCAGTTACTCCCTCCGGCCGCAGGAGACCCAGTACTTC. Residues: CASSYSLRPQETQYF.

The V call is TRBV28, the J call TRBJ2-7, with 13 positions matching TRBD2. Unmatched junction bases numbered 9, after V lost 5 bases and J lost 5 bases. CDR1 MDHEN and CDR2 SYDVKM come from the germline V gene. The CDR3 has 16 amino acids. The CDR3 DNA is TGTGCCAGCAGTATTAGACTAGCGGGGGGCATCAACGAGCAGTACTTC. Translating gives CASSIRLAGGINEQYF.

This clonotype was observed a few times. The J gene is TRBJ2-1, the V gene TRBV28; D possibly corresponds to TRBD2 (6 bases). There are 14 residues in the CDR3. Trimming removed 4 bases at V and 2 bases at J, with 9 bases between. The germline gives CDR1 MDHEN, CDR2 SYDVKM. The CDR3 bases are TGTGCCAGCAGTTCCCGGGGGACCTACAATGAGCAGTTCTTC. Translation gives CASSSRGTYNEQFF. The full variable domain, completed using reference TRBV28 and TRBJ2-1, is DVKVTQSSRYLVKRTGEKVFLECVQDMDHENMFWYRQDPGLGLRLIYFSYDVKMKEKGDIPEGYSVSREKKERFSLILESASTNQTSMYLCASSSRGTYNEQFFGPGTRLTVL.

V is TRBV5-1 and J is TRBJ1-1; D is perhaps TRBD1 (6 bases). Germline CDR1 SGHRS, CDR2 YFSETQ. Trimming took off 0 bases at V and 8 bases at J, with 14 bases between the two ends. CDR3 length equals 14 residues. The CDR3 sequence: CASSLDYGQGEAFF. The CDR3 DNA reads as TGCGCCAGCAGCTTGGACTACGGGCAGGGGGAAGCTTTCTTT. Drawing the rest from reference TRBV5-1 and TRBJ1-1, the complete variable domain is KAGVTQTPRYLIKTRGQQVTLSCSPISGHRSVSWYQQTPGQGLQFLFEYFSETQRNKGNFPGRFSGRQFSNSRSEMNVSTLELGDSALYLCASSLDYGQGEAFFGQGTRLTVV.

The CDR3 protein is CASSRRGPPDTQYF. The CDR3, as DNA: TGTGCCAGCTCACGAAGGGGGCCGCCAGATACGCAGTATTTT. J is TRBJ2-3 and V is TRBV18; 7 nucleotides match TRBD1. V lost 4 bases to trimming and J lost 4 bases; unmatched junction nucleotides: 5. This CDR3 is 14 amino acids long. From germline, CDR1 is KGHSH and CDR2 LQKENI.

This clonotype has only a few counts. The J gene is TRBJ2-7, the V gene TRBV10-3; D is perhaps TRBD1 (5 bases). The CDR3 covers 18 residues. The germline V gene has CDR1 ENHRY and CDR2 SYGVKD. Trimming removed 0 bases at V and 6 bases at J, with 24 bases between. CDR3 in amino acids: CAISESGTDNHPSGEQYF. DNA for the CDR3: TGTGCCATCAGTGAGTCAGGAACGGACAACCACCCGTCAGGCGAGCAGTACTTC.

As concerns this clonotype: Germline is not matched at one junction end, which may reflect a read error. The rearrangement joins TRBV27 to TRBJ2-3; the match to TRBD2 covers 7 bases. This CDR3 contains 17 residues. The germline CDR1 and CDR2 sequences are MNHEY and SMNVEV (reference sequence). CDR3: CPSSFTILAASTDTQYF. DNA of the CDR3: TGTCCCAGCAGTTTTACCATCCTAGCGGCTAGCACAGATACGCAGTATTTT.

This clonotype occurred a few times. The chain combines TRBV4-3 with TRBJ1-4; tentatively, D is TRBD1 (5 bases). The V and J ends lost 1 base and 3 bases respectively, with 12 bases between them. Germline assignment: CDR1 LGHNA and CDR2 YSLEER. The CDR3 covers 16 residues. The CDR3 region has the DNA TGCGCCAGCAGCCAAGGACCGGGGGGAGCTAATGAAAAACTGTTTTTT. Translation: CASSQGPGGANEKLFF.

This clonotype turned up a few times. The CDR3 protein is CASSLDLFRGRGSLDQETQYF. The CDR3 DNA follows: TGTGCCAGCAGCTTAGATCTTTTTCGTGGTCGGGGGTCCTTGGACCAAGAGACCCAGTACTTC. J is TRBJ2-5 and V is TRBV11-2; possible D gene TRBD2, 6 bases. Germline-derived CDR1 and CDR2 are SGHAT and FQNNGV. Deletions cut 0 bases from V and 0 bases from J, with 26 bases between. The CDR3 covers 21 residues.

This clonotype has a handful of counts. This chain uses TRBV7-2 with TRBJ2-5; 10 positions match TRBD1. CDR3 size: 15 residues. Trimming at V came to 4 bases and at J to 3 bases, leaving 5 bases not matched to a gene. Germline V lookup: CDR1 SGHTA, CDR2 FQGNSA. The DNA of the CDR3 is TGTGCCAGCAGCTCGCTGGGACAGGGGAAAGAGACCCAGTACTTC. Translation: CASSSLGQGKETQYF. Filled out from reference TRBV7-2 and TRBJ2-5, the complete variable domain reads GAGVSQSPSNKVTEKGKDVELRCDPISGHTALYWYRQSLGQGLEFLIYFQGNSAPDKSGLPSDRFSAERTGGSVSTLTIQRTQQEDSAVYLCASSSLGQGKETQYFGPGTRLLVL.

CDR3 amino acids: CASQTGGPDTQYF. CDR3 in DNA: TGTGCCAGCCAAACAGGGGGCCCAGATACGCAGTATTTT. This chain connects TRBV7-9 to TRBJ2-3, with 9 nucleotides matching TRBD1. The CDR3 is made up of 13 amino acids. The germline V gene encodes CDR1 SEHNR and CDR2 FQNEAQ (reference sequence). With 8 bases clipped from V and 4 bases from J, the junction kept 4 bases outside the gene matches.

The rearrangement links TRBV7-3 to TRBJ2-3; 13 bases align to TRBD2. Germline CDR1 reads SGHTA; CDR2 reads FQGTGA. The V gene end was trimmed by 1 base and the J gene end by 4 bases; junction bases not matched to a gene: 8. CDR3 size: 18 residues. For the CDR3, the DNA is TGTGCCAGCAGCTTAAGGGGCACCGGGACTAGCGGGGCAGATACGCAGTATTTT. Translated, it gives CASSLRGTGTSGADTQYF.

The rearrangement links TRBV27 to TRBJ1-6; D may be TRBD1 (6 bases). The germline V gene has CDR1 MNHEY and CDR2 SMNVEV (reference sequence). The CDR3 is 17 residues long. The V end was cut by 1 base, the J end by 6 bases, with 16 bases between. DNA of the CDR3: TGTGCCAGCAGTTTATATGTTCGGCCAGGGGCTAATTCACCCCTCCACTTT. Its protein product is CASSLYVRPGANSPLHF.

This chain joins TRBV21-1 and TRBJ2-4; no DNA check was done on the table's D call, TRBD2. TRBV21-1 is an annotated pseudogene. The CDR3 is made up of 13 amino acids. The CDR3, as DNA: TGTGCCAGCAGCACCCACCGGCGGCTAGGGCAGTACTTC. It is translated as CASSTHRRLGQYF.

On this clonotype itself: A much larger clonotype is one base distant, so this may be a read error. This chain connects TRBV7-2 to TRBJ2-5; no clear D gene. The V end lost 4 bases, the J end lost 2 bases, and 8 bases lay between the germline ends. Germline V gene lookup returns CDR1 SGHTA and CDR2 FQGNSA. The CDR3 is made up of 13 amino acids. CDR3 nucleotides: TGTGCCAGCAGCTGGAGCCTTCAAGAGACCCAGTACTTC. Its translation is CASSWSLQETQYF.

The rearrangement links TRBV2 to TRBJ1-2; D gene uncertain. Per the germline V gene, CDR1 is SNHLY and CDR2 is FYNNEI. Trimming removed 2 bases at V and 2 bases at J, with 12 bases between. The CDR3 consists of 15 residues. The CDR3 spells CASSERREGNYGYTF. DNA of the CDR3: TGTGCCAGCAGTGAAAGGAGGGAAGGGAACTATGGCTACACCTTC.